Shown below are 22 T cell receptor beta chains from a single sample sequenced in a study of blood T cell repertoires in COVID-19. Sequenced by immunoSEQ multiplex PCR; TCRdb stores in-frame clones only, minus some. The sample lists a few hundred thousand clones, about 87% occurring once. The sequenced material came from peripheral blood. Receptors originate from a man in his sixties who had recovered from COVID-19.

The chain couples TRBV5-1 to TRBJ2-7, with D possibly matching TRBD2 (7 bases). From germline, CDR1 is SGHRS and CDR2 YFSETQ. V gave up 1 base and J gave up 2 bases, with 13 bases separating them. CDR3 length: 15 residues. The CDR3 sequence: CASSLWGGATYEQYF. The CDR3 DNA follows: TGCGCCAGCAGCTTGTGGGGGGGCGCGACCTACGAGCAGTACTTC.

J is TRBJ1-5 and V is TRBV4-2; 8 bases are shared with TRBD1. The CDR3 covers 17 residues. CDR1 is LGHNA, CDR2 YNFKEQ, per germline. V shed 2 bases, J shed 7 bases, and the junction held 13 bases outside the gene matches. CDR3 residues: CASSQPMGDRFGQPQHF. The CDR3 nucleotides read TGTGCCAGCAGCCAACCCATGGGGGACAGGTTCGGGCAGCCCCAGCATTTT.

The chain carries TRBV28 and TRBJ2-7; 10 bases are shared with TRBD1. CDR1 is MDHEN, CDR2 SYDVKM, per germline. The junction had 8 bases not matched to a gene; V was cut back by 3 bases and J by 3 bases. The CDR3 contains 16 residues. The CDR3 reads CASSLGRTGGFYEQYF. DNA for the CDR3: TGTGCCAGCAGTTTGGGGAGGACAGGGGGGTTCTACGAGCAGTACTTC. The full variable domain, its missing parts supplied by reference TRBV28 and TRBJ2-7, is DVKVTQSSRYLVKRTGEKVFLECVQDMDHENMFWYRQDPGLGLRLIYFSYDVKMKEKGDIPEGYSVSREKKERFSLILESASTNQTSMYLCASSLGRTGGFYEQYFGPGTRLTVT.

This clone has just a few counts. The chain has TRBV30 and TRBJ2-5; D remains unclear. This CDR3 comprises 14 residues. Trimming left V 0 bases short and J 0 bases short, with 8 bases between. Germline V CDR1 and CDR2: GTSNPN, SVGIG (reference sequence). This CDR3 is CAWSVGGYQETQYF. CDR3 DNA: TGTGCCTGGAGTGTCGGCGGATACCAAGAGACCCAGTACTTC.

The rearrangement uses TRBV11-2 and TRBJ2-1, with TRBD2 identical over 11 bases. Germline-derived CDR1 and CDR2 are SGHAT and FQNNGV. The CDR3 contains 16 residues. The trim removed 1 base at V and 7 bases at J, leaving 6 bases unmatched. CDR3: CASSLAELAGVNEQFF. The CDR3 DNA reads as TGTGCCAGCAGCTTAGCTGAACTAGCGGGAGTTAATGAGCAGTTCTTC.

This clone was counted a single time. Other DNA sequences from this sample encode an identical CDR3 as well. This sequence joins TRBV11-3 and TRBJ2-1; 11 bases agree with TRBD2. V gave up 2 bases and J gave up 5 bases; unmatched junction bases: 2. The CDR3 has 15 amino acids. Germline V lookup: CDR1 SGHNT, CDR2 YENEEA. CDR3 in DNA: TGTGCCAGCAGCTTAAGGGGACTAGCGGACAATGAGCAGTTCTTC. It encodes CASSLRGLADNEQFF. The variable domain in full, with the rest retrieved from reference TRBV11-3 and TRBJ2-1, is EAGVVQSPRYKIIEKKQPVAFWCNPISGHNTLYWYLQNLGQGPELLIRYENEEAVDDSQLPKDRFSAERLKGVDSTLKIQPAELGDSAVYLCASSLRGLADNEQFFGPGTRLTVL.

The chain couples TRBV7-8 to TRBJ2-2, with unresolved D. Trimming pared 4 bases from V and 6 bases from J, leaving 12 bases between. The CDR3 consists of 14 residues. The germline CDR1 and CDR2 sequences are SGHVS and FQNEAQ. The CDR3 region is CASSSSWLPGELFF. For the CDR3, the DNA is TGTGCCAGCAGCTCTAGTTGGCTCCCCGGGGAGCTGTTTTTT.

This clone occurred once. The chain employs TRBV4-3 and TRBJ2-6; possible D gene TRBD1, 5 bases. The CDR3 consists of 16 residues. Germline V lookup: CDR1 LGHNA, CDR2 YSLEER. Trimming removed 3 bases from V and 2 bases from J, with 11 bases in between. The chain's CDR3 is CASSHGHLTGANVLTF. The DNA for the CDR3 is TGCGCCAGCAGCCATGGACACCTCACTGGGGCCAACGTCCTGACTTTC.

The rearrangement joins TRBV7-8 to TRBJ2-1; 11 bases map to TRBD2. The V gene's germline CDR1 is SGHVS and CDR2 FQNEAQ. Trimming cost V 5 bases and J 7 bases; bases outside gene matches: 10. This CDR3 comprises 16 residues. The CDR3 protein is CASSPQGLAVPNEQFF. Written as DNA, the CDR3 is TGTGCCAGCAGCCCTCAGGGACTAGCGGTTCCTAATGAGCAGTTCTTC.

The rearrangement uses TRBV3-1 (or the pseudogene TRBV3-2) and TRBJ1-6; 11 bases map to TRBD1. The CDR3 has 14 amino acids. CDR1 is LGHDT, CDR2 YNNKEL, per germline (reference sequence). Trimming removed 4 bases from V and 14 bases from J; junction bases left unmatched: 7. The CDR3 DNA sequence: TGTGCCAGCAGCCTCCTGGGACAGGGGGGGACCCTCCACTTT. Translating gives CASSLLGQGGTLHF.

The J gene is TRBJ2-1, the V gene TRBV6-2 or TRBV6-3; 10 nucleotides align to TRBD2. J gave up 12 bases and V 0 bases, and 8 bases lay outside the gene matches. Germline V gene lookup returns CDR1 MNHEY and CDR2 SVGEGT. The CDR3 extends over 15 amino acids. This chain's CDR3 is CASSYSGLARESQFF. DNA for the CDR3: TGTGCCAGCAGTTACTCGGGACTAGCGAGAGAATCGCAGTTCTTC.

CDR3 DNA sequence: TGTGCCAGCAGCCTCCTATCTAGCGGGGGGGCCGATGAGCAGTTCTTC. It specifies CASSLLSSGGADEQFF. The genes are TRBV4-2 and TRBJ2-1, with 12 positions matching TRBD2. V was pared by 4 bases and J by 8 bases, with 9 bases of the junction left unmatched. CDR1 and CDR2 from the germline V gene are LGHNA and YNFKEQ. The length of the CDR3 is 16 residues.

The J gene is TRBJ2-7, the V gene TRBV6-5; no clear D gene. The germline V gene has CDR1 MNHEY and CDR2 SVGAGI. Trimming removed 0 bases from V and 2 bases from J, with 5 bases in between. The CDR3 runs to 13 residues. This CDR3 reads CASSYSIAYEQYF. As DNA, the CDR3 is TGTGCCAGCAGTTACTCGATAGCCTACGAGCAGTACTTC.

This clone was observed once. The chain uses TRBV3-1 (or the pseudogene TRBV3-2) and TRBJ1-1; possibly TRBD1 for D (6 bases). Trimming left V 4 bases short and J 1 base short, with 10 bases between. Per the germline V gene, CDR1 is LGHDT and CDR2 is YNNKEL (reference sequence). This CDR3 has 14 amino acids. The CDR3 DNA reads TGTGCCAGCAGCCTCCAGGACAGGAACACTGAAGCTTTCTTT. It specifies CASSLQDRNTEAFF.

This chain connects TRBV24-1 to TRBJ1-5; the D is unclear. There are 13 residues in the CDR3. Trimming pared 2 bases from V and 8 bases from J, leaving 9 bases between. The germline V gene encodes CDR1 KGHDR and CDR2 SFDVKD. CDR3: CATSDSVVEPQHF. The CDR3 region has the DNA TGTGCCACCAGTGATTCGGTAGTGGAGCCCCAGCATTTT.

This clone was detected once. V and J are TRBV5-5 and TRBJ1-2; D is undetermined. From germline, CDR1 is SGHKS and CDR2 YYEKEE (reference sequence). The CDR3 is made up of 14 amino acids. The germline V and J ends were trimmed by 0 bases and 1 base, with 7 bases remaining between them. DNA of the CDR3: TGTGCCAGCAGCTTGGCCCTTCTTAACTATGGCTACACCTTC. Its protein product is CASSLALLNYGYTF.

Written as DNA, the CDR3 is TGTGCCAGCAGTTGGACAGGGGATTTATACGAGCAGTACTTC. Translating it yields CASSWTGDLYEQYF. This sequence joins TRBV28 and TRBJ2-7, with TRBD1 matching 9 bases. CDR1 is MDHEN, CDR2 SYDVKM, per germline. With 4 bases clipped from V and 4 bases from J, the junction kept 5 bases outside the gene matches. The CDR3 runs 14 residues.

The CDR3 here is CASTPTRNRSPLHF. The DNA for the CDR3 is TGTGCCAGCACCCCAACCAGGAACCGGTCACCCCTCCACTTT. The chain employs TRBV6-2 or TRBV6-3 and TRBJ1-6, with D unresolved. Germline lookup yields CDR1 MNHEY and CDR2 SVGEGT. This CDR3 has 14 amino acids. Trimming took off 7 bases at V and 10 bases at J, with 17 bases between the two ends.

This rearrangement joins TRBV6-5 to TRBJ2-7; 7 bases map to TRBD1. The CDR3 is made up of 13 amino acids. Germline trimming cut 7 bases from V and 5 bases from J; bases unmatched to any gene: 8. From germline, CDR1 is MNHEY and CDR2 SVGAGI. The CDR3 here is CASTNTGVHEQYF. The CDR3 DNA reads as TGTGCCAGCACCAATACAGGGGTCCACGAGCAGTACTTC.

This clone has more than one count but fewer than ten. The rearrangement uses TRBV5-1 and TRBJ2-7; D call uncertain. The CDR3 length is 13 residues. V lost 0 bases, J lost 2 bases, and 6 bases lay in between. Germline CDR1 and CDR2: SGHRS and YFSETQ. CDR3 residues: CASSLDTPYEQYF. The CDR3 DNA reads TGCGCCAGCAGCTTGGACACCCCCTACGAGCAGTACTTC.

Only a few counts were recorded for this clone. The chain carries TRBV6-5 and TRBJ1-6; the match to TRBD1 covers 7 bases. Germline-derived CDR1 and CDR2 are MNHEY and SVGAGI. V was clipped by 6 bases and J by 11 bases; unmatched bases: 13. CDR3 length: 15 amino acids. The CDR3 nucleotides are TGTGCCAGCAGCGGGGACAGTAATCGGTTTACACCCCTCCACTTT. This translates into CASSGDSNRFTPLHF.

Details on this clone: Other DNA variants within this sample encode the same CDR3. The rearrangement joins TRBV5-1 to TRBJ2-7, with a tentative D call TRBD1 (5 bases). The V gene lost 3 bases and the J gene lost 2 bases, with 6 bases spanning the gap. Germline CDR1 SGHRS, CDR2 YFSETQ. The CDR3 spans 12 residues. The CDR3 DNA reads as TGCGCCAGCAGCTCGGACACCTACGAGCAGTACTTC. This sequence encodes CASSSDTYEQYF.